The clone carrying this T cell receptor beta chain appeared once. As yet, its antigen is unknown. The sample is drawn from a study of CD8+ T cells in alopecia areata. General study results and limits: With tofacitinib ongoing, many expanded lesional clones persisted in both scalp and blood. Tofacitinib significantly lowered scalp clonality and expanded CD8+ clones among the top 100.

The germline gives CDR1 MGHRA, CDR2 YSYEKL. CDR3 length: 15 residues. V gave up 4 bases and J gave up 6 bases; unmatched junction bases: 6. Reverse transcribed after extraction, RNA yielded cDNA as the sequencing template. Profiling relied on immunoSEQ multiplex PCR, and the TCRdb table lists in-frame clones only, not all of them. Among about 280,000 clones, more than 45% were seen once, and the ten largest hold under 2%. Treatment indicated: oral pan-JAK inhibitor, 5-10 mg twice daily. The starting material was CD4+ T cells sorted from blood, obtained at week 24, from a patient treated with tofacitinib. The J gene is TRBJ1-5, the V gene TRBV4-1; 10 nucleotides line up with TRBD1. This TCR derives from a human donor with alopecia areata. The CDR3: CASSRWDRGGQPQHF. The CDR3 DNA is TGCGCCAGCAGCCGATGGGACAGGGGCGGTCAGCCCCAGCATTTT.